This TCR beta chain is drawn from a study of T cells in Graves' hyperthyroidism and ophthalmopathy. Overall study findings and caveats: Clonotypes that were expanded in thyroid above 0.001 mostly appeared in blood too.

Ophthalmopathy cases scored 3 or more on the Clinical Activity Score and 4 or more on NOSPECS grade, with duration below 3 months. Using RNA transcripts as the source, TCR beta CDR3 regions were amplified. Initially, a first-round RT-PCR of the TCR CDR3 employed the HTBI primer set. MiXCR was run by TCRdb on the multiplex PCR reads, yielding one entry per CDR3 protein. The data show 620,000 or so distinct CDR3 sequences, more than 14% seen once. J gave up 4 bases and V 3 bases, and 3 bases lay outside the gene matches. CDR1 ENHRY and CDR2 SYGVKD come from the germline V gene. The CDR3 consists of 16 residues. As regards this clonotype: The antigen remains undetermined.

The sequence came from a woman aged 50 to 60 with Graves' ophthalmopathy. The V gene is TRBV10-3, the J gene TRBJ2-3; TRBD2 agrees at 14 bases. Material: blood. CDR3 sequence reads: CAISDGGLAGADTQYF. In nucleotides, the CDR3 is TGTGCCATCAGTGATGGGGGACTAGCGGGAGCAGATACGCAGTATTTT.